Here is one T cell receptor beta chain with its context. Antigen unknown. The record originates from a study of Ad26.COV2.S vaccination and SARS-CoV-2 variants. Study-level findings and limits: TCR breadth and depth estimates may have understated total T cell responses. The authors reported substantial breadth in spike-specific CD8+ and CD4+ T cell responses after vaccination.

The germline CDR1 and CDR2 sequences are MNHEY and SMNVEV (reference sequence). With 4 bases clipped from V and 6 bases from J, the junction kept 0 bases outside the gene matches. This CDR3 spans 14 amino acids. TCRdb's copy holds only in-frame clones and misses some; the assay was immunoSEQ multiplex PCR. The sample consists of roughly 380,000 clones, about 91% of them appearing once. This chain joins TRBV27 and TRBJ1-6; 10 bases are a match to TRBD1. The sample in question was peripheral blood, obtained after recovery from COVID-19. The receptor's source is a human donor who had recovered from COVID-19. In nucleotides, the CDR3 is TGTGCCAGCAGTTGGACAGGGGGTAATTCACCCCTCCACTTT. It is translated as CASSWTGGNSPLHF.